Below, 8 T cell receptor beta chains from the same sample are listed, as sequenced in a study of T cell repertoires and HLA-DP antigens. The table came from immunoSEQ multiplex PCR; TCRdb's copy has only in-frame clones and leaves some out. In the table there are almost 90,000 clones, roughly 86% of which are singletons. Their antigens are not known. Sequenced input: CD4+ T cells from PBMCs. All receptors derive from a man aged 50 to 59 in good health and CMV-seronegative.

Of note for this clone: Germline is not matched at one junction end, which may reflect a read error. Other DNA sequences from this sample encode an identical CDR3 as well. The V gene is TRBV7-7, the J gene TRBJ2-5; the D gene could be TRBD1 or TRBD2 (5 bases each). The CDR3 sequence is 14 residues long. Germline CDR1 reads SSHAT; CDR2 reads FNYEAQ (reference sequence). CDR3 sequence: CASSLAGTGETQYF. In nucleotides, the CDR3 is TGTGCTAGCAGCTTAGCAGGGACCGGGGAGACCCAGTACTTC.

The sample holds one count of this clone. The chain combines TRBV4-1 with TRBJ1-1, with D possibly TRBD1 on 5 matching bases. With 1 base removed from V and 4 bases from J, the gap between germline ends came to 7 bases. The CDR3 is made up of 13 amino acids. Germline V CDR1 and CDR2: MGHRA, YSYEKL. In DNA, the CDR3 is TGCGCCAGCAGCCAAGGACAGTTCACTGAAGCTTTCTTT. Amino acids: CASSQGQFTEAFF.

The rearrangement uses TRBV9 and TRBJ2-1, with TRBD1 matching 9 bases. The CDR3 consists of 14 residues. V lost 3 bases and J lost 6; bases outside the gene matches: 4. Germline V gives CDR1 SGDLS, CDR2 YYNGEE. CDR3 sequence (DNA): TGTGCCAGCAGCGCCGGGACAGGGACCAATGAGCAGTTCTTC. Its protein is CASSAGTGTNEQFF.

This clone was counted between two and nine times. The chain couples TRBV28 to TRBJ2-7, with no clear D. Germline V gives CDR1 MDHEN, CDR2 SYDVKM. V lost 3 bases to trimming and J lost 6 bases, with 9 bases between them. There are 12 residues in the CDR3. The DNA for the CDR3 is TGTGCCAGCAGTTTGAGGATGGGCGAGCAGTACTTC. This codes for CASSLRMGEQYF.

On this clone itself: The sample contains more than one DNA sequence encoding this CDR3. The DNA of the CDR3 is TGTGCCAGCAGCTTAGTCGGGACGGGCTACGAGCAGTACTTC. Its translation: CASSLVGTGYEQYF. This chain uses TRBV7-2 with TRBJ2-7; D is tentatively TRBD1 or TRBD2 (5 bases each). This CDR3 contains 14 residues. V was cut by 1 base and J by 3 bases, with 10 bases left in between. Germline CDR1 is SGHTA and CDR2 is FQGNSA.

The genes are TRBV7-2 and TRBJ2-7; TRBD2 aligns across 7 bases. Unmatched junction bases numbered 9, after V lost 5 bases and J lost 2 bases. The CDR3 has 15 amino acids. Germline V CDR1 and CDR2: SGHTA, FQGNSA. The chain's CDR3 is CASSPDLRGAYEQYF. CDR3 DNA sequence: TGTGCCAGCAGCCCGGACCTCCGGGGGGCCTACGAGCAGTACTTC.

This clone was counted only a few times. One end of the junction varies from germline; a read error may be responsible. The chain carries TRBV2 and TRBJ2-4; 11 nucleotides line up with TRBD1. The CDR3 totals 15 residues. CDR1 is SNHLY, CDR2 FYNNEI, per germline. This CDR3 reads CASSASLKHRDRGGF. In DNA form, the CDR3 reads TGTGCCAGCAGTGCTTCCCTTAAGCACCGGGACAGGGGGGGCTTC.

The chain recombines TRBV5-4 with TRBJ2-1; possibly TRBD2 for D (5 bases). The germline V gene encodes CDR1 SGHNT and CDR2 YYREEE (reference sequence). This CDR3 is built from 14 residues. Trimming took off 4 bases at V and 4 bases at J, with 12 bases between the two ends. The CDR3: CASSPAGSYNEQFF. CDR3 nucleotide sequence: TGTGCCAGCAGCCCGGCGGGCTCATACAATGAGCAGTTCTTC.